This TCR beta chain was sequenced in a study of CD8+ T cells in alopecia areata. Study-wide context: Those patients who were treated received oral tofacitinib, which was given at 5 to 10 mg twice daily for moderate-to-severe alopecia areata.

Whole-study findings and limits: Tofacitinib significantly lowered scalp clonality and expanded CD8+ clones among the top 100.

As for treatment: oral pan-JAK inhibitor, 5-10 mg twice daily. cDNA reverse transcribed from extracted RNA served as the sequencing template. Repertoires were generated with immunoSEQ multiplex PCR, while TCRdb's copy carries only in-frame clones and drops some. The sample carries 110,000 or so clones, less than 60% recorded once. The table lists this clone with a count of one. Its antigen is not identified. Per germline, CDR1 MNHEY and CDR2 SMNVEV (reference sequence). The CDR3 loop spans 14 amino acids. V dropped 7 bases and J dropped 4 bases, with 16 bases sitting between them. This chain links TRBV27 with TRBJ2-5; tentatively, D is TRBD2 (6 bases). The material was CD4+ T cells sorted from blood, obtained at week 24, from a patient treated with tofacitinib. The origin of this receptor is a human donor with alopecia areata. The CDR3 nucleotides read TGTGCCAGCAAACTAGGAGGGCTTGGAGAGACCCAGTACTTC. This translates into CASKLGGLGETQYF.